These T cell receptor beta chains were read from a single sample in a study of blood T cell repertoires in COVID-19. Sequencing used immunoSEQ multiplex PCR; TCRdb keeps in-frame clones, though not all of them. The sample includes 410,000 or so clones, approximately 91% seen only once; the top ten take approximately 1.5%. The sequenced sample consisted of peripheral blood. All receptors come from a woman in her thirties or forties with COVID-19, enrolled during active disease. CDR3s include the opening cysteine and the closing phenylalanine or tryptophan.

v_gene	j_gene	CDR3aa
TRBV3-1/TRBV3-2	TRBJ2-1	CASSGTSGTQFF
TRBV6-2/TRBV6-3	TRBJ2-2	CASSPRQEASGELFF
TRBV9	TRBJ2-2	CASSARGRSWNTGELFF
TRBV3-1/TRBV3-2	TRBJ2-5	CASSQTRETQYF
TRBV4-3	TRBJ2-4	CASSQSSLAGAVAKNIQYF
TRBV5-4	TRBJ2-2	CASSLTGDTGELFF
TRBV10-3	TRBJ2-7	CAIREPGTGGTYEQYF
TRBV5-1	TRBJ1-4	CASSLLPKTGIGEKLFF
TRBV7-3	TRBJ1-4	CASSLTGQGDEKLFF
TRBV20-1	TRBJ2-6	CSASALESGANVLTF
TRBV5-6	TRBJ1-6	CASSLVAGNSPLHF
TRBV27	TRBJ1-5	CAINRATLYSNQPQHF
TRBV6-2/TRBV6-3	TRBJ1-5	CASSFTAGGWQPQHF
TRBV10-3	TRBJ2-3	CATWYEAGVTDTQYF
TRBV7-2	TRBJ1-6	CASSGIRINNSPLHF
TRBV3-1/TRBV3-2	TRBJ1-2	CASSHTAVGNYGYTF
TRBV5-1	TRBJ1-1	CASSLAVGTGATEAFF
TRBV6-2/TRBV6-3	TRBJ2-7	CASSYSASDPTYEQYF
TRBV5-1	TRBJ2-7	CASSIGGLGYEQYF
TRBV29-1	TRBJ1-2	CSVSSGTGYGYTF
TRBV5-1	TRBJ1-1	CASSLTQGTPEAFF
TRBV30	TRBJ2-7	CAWQLSSYEQYF
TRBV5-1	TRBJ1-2	CASRYDRGLTYGYTF
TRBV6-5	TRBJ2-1	CASSYPGRGQGEQFF
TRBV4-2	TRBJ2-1	CASSQDRQGTGAYNEQFF
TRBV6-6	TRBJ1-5	CASRREQPQHF
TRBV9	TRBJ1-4	CASSPGDRGLEKLFF
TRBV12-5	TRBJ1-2	CASGLDRSNYGYTF
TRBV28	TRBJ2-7	CASSPGQGTYEQYF
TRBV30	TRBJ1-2	CAWTQGNHGYTF
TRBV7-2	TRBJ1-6	CASSLGTGSSPLHF
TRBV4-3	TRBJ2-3	CASSQTQGATDTQYF
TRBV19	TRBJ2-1	CASSRLAGGRVNEQFF
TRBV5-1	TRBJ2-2	CASQTSGVTGELFF
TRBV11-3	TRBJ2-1	CASSLDMGGSSYNEQFF
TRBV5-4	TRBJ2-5	CASSLSGGQETQYF
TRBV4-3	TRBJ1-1	CASSQDRVGGLNTEAFF
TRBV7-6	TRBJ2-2	CASTSLRGGELFF
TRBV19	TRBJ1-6	CASSIDPSALHF
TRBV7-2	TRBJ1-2	CASSPSGTGRSYGYTF
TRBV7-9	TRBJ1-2	CASSLGQGDYGYTF
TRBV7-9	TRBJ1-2	CASRHQDRPSDGYTF
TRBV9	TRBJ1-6	CASNRDRASPLHF
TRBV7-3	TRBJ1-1	CASSLKGVREAFF
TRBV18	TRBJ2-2	CASSPVQGNTGELFF
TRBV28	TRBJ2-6	CASSTTAGANVLTF
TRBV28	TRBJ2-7	CASGLGGEQYF
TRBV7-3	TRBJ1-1	CASSLLQSSTEAFF
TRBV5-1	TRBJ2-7	CASSLVRVGEGYEQYF
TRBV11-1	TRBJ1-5	CASSGQDSHNQPQHF
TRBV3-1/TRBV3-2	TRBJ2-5	CASSPGQGIFWETQYF